Given below is one TCR beta chain in context. Its specificity is not known. This sample was taken from a study of T cell responses to AZD1222 COVID-19 vaccine. Study conclusions and caveats: Per reports, nearly half of all spike-specific TCRs target regions that are unmutated in variants. At 160-218 and 743-854, vaccine-associated CD4 TCRs were dominant, and they spanned spike. Two AZD1222 doses significantly raised spike-specific TCR breadth and depth over controls.

Germline values: CDR1 SGHTA, CDR2 FQGTGA. This CDR3 is built from 15 residues. With V trimmed by 2 bases and J by 5 bases, 1 base remained unmatched. Some clones are missing from TCRdb's copy, which holds only in-frame ones; the method was immunoSEQ multiplex PCR. The sample shows roughly 96,000 clones, roughly 88% of them seen only once. The sample here was peripheral blood, taken 28 days after the second AZD1222 dose. This chain links TRBV7-3 with TRBJ2-1; TRBD2 agrees at 12 bases. This TCR was recovered from an adult who received the AZD1222 COVID-19 vaccine. This chain's CDR3 is CASSLGLAGNNEQFF. CDR3 sequence (DNA): TGTGCCAGCAGCTTAGGACTAGCGGGGAACAATGAGCAGTTCTTC. The full variable domain, with the rest looked up from reference TRBV7-3 and TRBJ2-1, is GAGVSQTPSNKVTEKGKYVELRCDPISGHTALYWYRQSLGQGPEFLIYFQGTGAADDSGLPNDRFFAVRPEGSVSTLKIQRTERGDSAVYLCASSLGLAGNNEQFFGPGTRLTVL.